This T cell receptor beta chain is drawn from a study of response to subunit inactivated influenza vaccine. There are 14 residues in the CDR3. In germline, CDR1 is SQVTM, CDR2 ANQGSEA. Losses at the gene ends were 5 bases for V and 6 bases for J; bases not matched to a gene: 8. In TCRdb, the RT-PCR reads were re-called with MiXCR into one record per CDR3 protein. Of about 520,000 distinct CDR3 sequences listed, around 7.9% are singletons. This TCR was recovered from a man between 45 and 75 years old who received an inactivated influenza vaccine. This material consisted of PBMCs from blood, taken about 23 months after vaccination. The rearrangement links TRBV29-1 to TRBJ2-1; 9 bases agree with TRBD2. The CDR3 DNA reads TGCAGCGTTATGGCGGGAGGGCCGGGCAATGAGCAGTTCTTC. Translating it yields CSVMAGGPGNEQFF.